Each of the 27 T cell receptor beta chains below was sequenced from the same sample in a study of cytomegalovirus exposure and HLA in healthy donors. The PCR made use of 60 Vbeta and 13 Jbeta primers. Some clones are missing from TCRdb's copy, which holds only in-frame ones; the method was immunoSEQ multiplex PCR. With under 70,000 clones in the sample, the ten largest clones hold less than 2.5%. Sequencing was performed on PBMCs. Receptor source: a woman in her late teens or twenties in good health and CMV-seronegative.

The V call is TRBV7-2, the J call TRBJ2-5, with 12 bases matching TRBD2. J was trimmed by 2 bases and V by 5 bases; bases with no gene match: 9. The CDR3 is 17 residues long. CDR1 is SGHTA and CDR2 is FQGNSA in the germline V gene. CDR3 loop: CASSPRTSGALQETQYF. DNA of the CDR3: TGTGCCAGCAGCCCCCGGACTAGCGGGGCTCTACAAGAGACCCAGTACTTC.

V is TRBV5-6 and J is TRBJ2-2; the match to TRBD1 covers 7 bases. CDR1 is SGHDT, CDR2 YYEEEE, per germline. Unmatched junction bases numbered 5, after V lost 4 bases and J lost 2 bases. The CDR3 runs 15 residues. The CDR3 is CASSLGTVNTGELFF. Here the CDR3 DNA reads TGTGCCAGCAGCCTCGGGACAGTCAACACCGGGGAGCTGTTTTTT.

This chain links TRBV7-9 with TRBJ2-7; D is ambiguous. The germline V gene has CDR1 SEHNR and CDR2 FQNEAQ (reference sequence). The ends were cut back, 2 bases at V and 0 bases at J, with 8 bases in the middle. CDR3 length: 14 amino acids. The CDR3 loop is CASSLLDGSYEQYF. CDR3 nucleotides: TGTGCCAGCAGCTTACTAGACGGCTCCTACGAGCAGTACTTC.

The genes are TRBV11-3 and TRBJ2-3; 8 bases are shared with TRBD1. This CDR3 spans 16 amino acids. V dropped 5 bases and J dropped 2; count of bases not matched to a gene: 9. The germline CDR1 and CDR2 sequences are SGHNT and YENEEA. The CDR3 region is CASSRGQGAVTDTQYF. The CDR3 DNA is TGTGCCAGCAGCCGTGGGCAGGGGGCAGTCACAGATACGCAGTATTTT.

V usage is TRBV5-1 and J usage is TRBJ2-7, with 8 bases aligning to TRBD1. The CDR3 has 15 amino acids. J lost 6 bases, V lost 0 bases, and 8 bases had no gene match. Germline assignment: CDR1 SGHRS and CDR2 YFSETQ. The CDR3 DNA is TGCGCCAGCAGCTTGGTCGGACAGGGTAGGTTCGAGCAGTACTTC. Its protein is CASSLVGQGRFEQYF.

V and J are TRBV10-3 and TRBJ2-1, with 9 bases that match TRBD2. Trimming at V came to 6 bases and at J to 9 bases, leaving 9 bases not matched to a gene. Germline loops: CDR1 ENHRY, CDR2 SYGVKD. The CDR3 length is 14 residues. CDR3 DNA: TGTGCCATCAGGGGACCGAGCGGGAGGACTGAGCAGTTCTTC. Protein sequence: CAIRGPSGRTEQFF.

The V and J genes are TRBV11-3 and TRBJ1-1, with 7 positions matching TRBD1. V trimming: 5 bases; J trimming: 1 base; junction bases outside the gene matches: 7. The germline gives CDR1 SGHNT, CDR2 YENEEA. The CDR3 covers 15 residues. In nucleotides, the CDR3 is TGTGCCAGCAGCGCACGACAGGGAAGGAACACTGAAGCTTTCTTT. This gives the protein CASSARQGRNTEAFF.

V is TRBV18 and J is TRBJ1-4; 8 bases agree with TRBD1. The CDR3 is 16 residues long. The germline CDR1 and CDR2 sequences are KGHSH and LQKENI. The J segment lost 6 bases and the V segment lost 6 bases, leaving 12 bases of the junction unmatched. CDR3 residues: CASSRVSGGLDEKLFF. The CDR3, as DNA: TGTGCCAGCTCGCGTGTGTCAGGGGGCCTGGATGAAAAACTGTTTTTT.

CDR3: CASSLGGTGGIYGYTF. CDR3 nucleotide sequence: TGTGCCAGCAGCTTAGGGGGGACAGGGGGGATCTATGGCTACACCTTC. The V and J genes are TRBV7-9 and TRBJ1-2, with 11 bases fitting TRBD1. The CDR3 has 16 amino acids. Germline V gives CDR1 SEHNR, CDR2 FQNEAQ (reference sequence). The trim removed 1 base at V and 4 bases at J, leaving 5 bases unmatched.

This chain joins TRBV5-6 and TRBJ1-5; 9 positions agree with TRBD1. The CDR3 is 16 amino acids. The V segment lost 0 bases and the J segment 4 bases; nucleotides outside the gene matches: 5. Germline CDR1 SGHDT, CDR2 YYEEEE. The chain's CDR3 is CASSLASGTGNQPQHF. The DNA of the CDR3 is TGTGCCAGCAGCTTGGCCTCCGGGACAGGGAATCAGCCCCAGCATTTT.

This rearrangement joins TRBV6-6 to TRBJ2-7; 8 nucleotides match TRBD2. CDR3 size: 12 residues. CDR1 is MNHNY and CDR2 is SVGAGI in the germline V gene (reference sequence). J lost 5 bases, V lost 5 bases, and 2 bases had no gene match. CDR3 nucleotides: TGTGCCAGCAGTCTTAGCGGGAACGAGCAGTACTTC. This sequence encodes CASSLSGNEQYF.

This sequence joins TRBV18 and TRBJ1-1; 9 bases map to TRBD1. The CDR3 runs 15 residues. Germline lookup yields CDR1 KGHSH and CDR2 LQKENI. V lost 4 bases and J lost 6; bases outside the gene matches: 9. The CDR3 spells CASSQSGTGSPEAFF. CDR3 DNA: TGTGCCAGCTCACAATCCGGGACAGGGTCGCCTGAAGCTTTCTTT.

The chain recombines TRBV6-1 with TRBJ2-7; 8 bases are a match to TRBD2. V was pared by 5 bases and J by 2 bases, with 5 bases of the junction left unmatched. Germline V gene data show CDR1 as MNHNS and CDR2 as SASEGT. The CDR3 loop spans 14 amino acids. For the CDR3, the DNA is TGTGCCAGCAGTTGGAGCGGGAGCACCTACGAGCAGTACTTC. Translated: CASSWSGSTYEQYF.

The rearrangement links TRBV27 to TRBJ2-7; 8 nucleotides line up with TRBD1. The V gene end was trimmed by 3 bases and the J gene end by 4 bases; junction bases not matched to a gene: 8. The CDR3 sequence is 15 residues long. Germline CDR1 is MNHEY and CDR2 is SMNVEV (reference sequence). CDR3 amino acids: CASSFGTGLRYEQYF. DNA of the CDR3: TGTGCCAGCAGTTTCGGGACAGGTTTAAGGTACGAGCAGTACTTC.

The chain is built from TRBV15 and TRBJ1-1; D remains ambiguous. The CDR3 loop spans 15 amino acids. The V gene's germline CDR1 is LNHNV and CDR2 YYDKDF (reference sequence). Trimming stripped 1 base from V and 0 bases from J, with 9 bases between. The DNA of the CDR3 is TGTGCCACCAGCAGAGGAGGCAGCATGAACACTGAAGCTTTCTTT. Translated: CATSRGGSMNTEAFF.

The genes are TRBV4-1 and TRBJ2-7; tentatively, D is TRBD1 (6 bases). The CDR3 totals 16 residues. Deletions cut 2 bases from V and 2 bases from J, with 16 bases between. Germline V gene sequence: CDR1 MGHRA, CDR2 YSYEKL. Here the CDR3 DNA reads TGCGCCAGCAGCCAACTTCTATTAGGGACACCCTACGAGCAGTACTTC. This translates into CASSQLLLGTPYEQYF.

The V call is TRBV28, the J call TRBJ1-6, with 8 bases lining up with TRBD1. In germline, CDR1 is MDHEN, CDR2 SYDVKM. The CDR3 covers 17 residues. Germline trimming cut 2 bases from V and 7 bases from J; bases unmatched to any gene: 10. CDR3 in amino acids: CASSLLLFRTGNSPLHF. DNA for the CDR3: TGTGCCAGCAGTTTACTCCTATTCCGGACAGGGAATTCACCCCTCCACTTT.

J is TRBJ2-5 and V is TRBV6-5, with 8 positions matching TRBD1. V was clipped by 7 bases and J by 5 bases; unmatched bases: 6. The V gene's germline CDR1 is MNHEY and CDR2 SVGAGI. CDR3 size: 13 residues. The CDR3 here is CASTQGAGETQYF. CDR3 bases: TGTGCCAGCACCCAGGGGGCCGGGGAGACCCAGTACTTC.

The V gene is TRBV7-9, the J gene TRBJ1-1; no definite D call. The length of the CDR3 is 13 residues. V was shortened by 2 bases and J by 3 bases, with 7 bases between the two germline ends. Germline V gene sequence: CDR1 SEHNR, CDR2 FQNEAQ (reference sequence). CDR3 in DNA: TGTGCCAGCAGCTTATTTGTAGACACTGAAGCTTTCTTT. Its translation is CASSLFVDTEAFF.

The V and J genes are TRBV19 and TRBJ1-1; 8 bases agree with TRBD1. Germline V gives CDR1 LNHDA, CDR2 SQIVND (reference sequence). V shed 5 bases, J shed 4 bases, and the junction held 9 bases outside the gene matches. There are 15 residues in the CDR3. CDR3 protein: CASSPRQGKRTEAFF. The CDR3 DNA reads TGTGCCAGTAGTCCCCGACAGGGGAAGCGCACTGAAGCTTTCTTT.

This chain uses TRBV2 with TRBJ1-1; 10 nucleotides match TRBD1. CDR3 size: 14 residues. CDR1 and CDR2 from the germline V gene are SNHLY and FYNNEI. With V trimmed by 8 bases and J by 3 bases, 6 bases remained unmatched. The CDR3 DNA is TGTGCCAGCGGACCGACAGGGGGCCACACTGAAGCTTTCTTT. Translation: CASGPTGGHTEAFF. The whole variable domain, filled in from reference TRBV2 and TRBJ1-1, reads EPEVTQTPSHQVTQMGQEVILRCVPISNHLYFYWYRQILGQKVEFLVSFYNNEISEKSEIFDDQFSVERPDGSNFTLKIRSTKLEDSAMYFCASGPTGGHTEAFFGQGTRLTVV.

The V call is TRBV4-1, the J call TRBJ2-7, with TRBD2 identical over 12 bases. CDR1 and CDR2 from the germline V gene are MGHRA and YSYEKL. The ends lost 4 bases at V and 0 bases at J; junction bases unmatched: 10. CDR3 length: 18 amino acids. This chain's CDR3 is CASSPTSGGSESSYEQYF. As DNA, the CDR3 is TGCGCCAGCAGCCCGACTAGCGGGGGTTCAGAGAGCTCCTACGAGCAGTACTTC.

V is TRBV29-1 and J is TRBJ1-2, with TRBD1 identical over 8 bases. With 4 bases clipped from V and 5 bases from J, the junction kept 6 bases outside the gene matches. CDR3 length: 13 amino acids. CDR1 SQVTM and CDR2 ANQGSEA come from the germline V gene. CDR3 in DNA: TGCAGCGTTGGCTTTCAGGGGGCATATGGCTACACCTTC. Protein product: CSVGFQGAYGYTF. The full variable domain, rest sourced from reference TRBV29-1 and TRBJ1-2, is SAVISQKPSRDICQRGTSLTIQCQVDSQVTMMFWYRQQPGQSLTLIATANQGSEATYESGFVIDKFPISRPNLTFSTLTVSNMSPEDSSIYLCSVGFQGAYGYTFGSGTRLTVV.

This sequence joins TRBV5-1 and TRBJ1-1, with 10 bases that match TRBD1. J lost 1 base, V lost 4 bases, and 1 base had no gene match. Germline lookup yields CDR1 SGHRS and CDR2 YFSETQ. This CDR3 is built from 14 residues. CDR3 DNA sequence: TGCGCCAGCAGCCGGGACAGGGGGAACACTGAAGCTTTCTTT. Its translation is CASSRDRGNTEAFF. The full variable domain, completed using reference TRBV5-1 and TRBJ1-1, is KAGVTQTPRYLIKTRGQQVTLSCSPISGHRSVSWYQQTPGQGLQFLFEYFSETQRNKGNFPGRFSGRQFSNSRSEMNVSTLELGDSALYLCASSRDRGNTEAFFGQGTRLTVV.

The V gene is TRBV5-4, the J gene TRBJ1-1, with unresolved D. The CDR3 totals 13 residues. Trimming pared 0 bases from V and 2 bases from J, leaving 5 bases between. Germline assignment: CDR1 SGHNT and CDR2 YYREEE (reference sequence). CDR3 protein: CASSLAGNTEAFF. CDR3 coding DNA: TGTGCCAGCAGCTTGGCAGGAAACACTGAAGCTTTCTTT.

On this clone itself: One end of the junction varies from germline; a read error may be responsible. The genes are TRBV6-5 and TRBJ1-5, with D perhaps matching TRBD1 (6 bases). The CDR3 loop spans 13 amino acids. Germline V CDR1 and CDR2: MNHEY, SVGAGI. The CDR3 DNA reads as TGTGCTAGCAGTCGACAGGCGGATCAGCCCCAGCATTTT. Protein product: CASSRQADQPQHF.

This sequence joins TRBV7-9 and TRBJ2-3; a possible D gene is TRBD2 (6 bases). The CDR3 has 12 residues. V was shortened by 4 bases and J by 11 bases, with 13 bases between the two germline ends. Looked up from germline, CDR1 is SEHNR and CDR2 is FQNEAQ (reference sequence). The CDR3 DNA sequence: TGTGCCAGCAGCTCCTCCGGAGCGGGGCAGTATTTT. Its translation is CASSSSGAGQYF.